The rows below give T cell receptor beta chains drawn from one sample of a study of blood T cell repertoires in COVID-19. Assay: immunoSEQ multiplex PCR; the TCRdb copy retains only in-frame clones and omits some. The sample shows fewer than 250,000 clones, around four fifths of them seen only once. Sequenced material: peripheral blood. The origin of the receptors is a woman older than 75 with COVID-19, enrolled during active disease. CDR3s include the opening cysteine and the closing phenylalanine or tryptophan. The D gene is left open where the match is weak. The size of a clone is reported for some rows only, either as once, few or many, or as a class for expanded clones.

d_gene,abundance,j_gene,v_gene,CDR3aa,CDR3nt
TRBD1,-,TRBJ1-1,TRBV9,CASSSRDRVSEAFF,TGTGCCAGCAGCTCACGGGACAGGGTGTCTGAAGCTTTCTTT
-,-,TRBJ1-1,TRBV7-3,CASSLTGAGSNMNTEAFF,TGTGCCAGCAGCTTAACGGGGGCAGGGTCCAACATGAACACTGAAGCTTTCTTT
TRBD2,-,TRBJ2-2,TRBV5-1,CASSSSGVRTGELFF,TGCGCCAGCAGCTCTAGCGGGGTACGCACCGGGGAGCTGTTTTTT
-,-,TRBJ1-5,TRBV10-3,CAISEAQGYQPQHF,TGTGCCATCAGTGAGGCTCAGGGGTATCAGCCCCAGCATTTT
TRBD2,-,TRBJ2-7,TRBV5-4,CASGPGSGEIYEQYF,TGTGCCAGCGGACCGGGCAGCGGGGAGATCTACGAGCAGTACTTC
TRBD2,-,TRBJ2-5,TRBV14,CASSRGLAGAETQYF,TGTGCCAGCAGCCGAGGACTAGCGGGGGCAGAGACCCAGTACTTC
TRBD1,few,TRBJ1-3,TRBV30,CAWRKKGVGQGVSSGNTIYF,TGTGCCTGGAGAAAAAAAGGGGTGGGACAGGGGGTTTCATCTGGAAACACCATATATTTT
TRBD1,once,TRBJ1-3,TRBV3-1/TRBV3-2,CASSPPGTDRNTIYF,TGTGCCAGCAGCCCGCCCGGGACAGACCGAAACACCATATATTTT
-,-,TRBJ2-7,TRBV28,CASRDPYEQYF,TGTGCCAGCCGGGATCCCTACGAGCAGTACTTC
-,few,TRBJ1-2,TRBV5-6,CASTETGYYGYTF,TGTGCCAGCACCGAAACAGGGTACTATGGCTACACCTTC
-,once,TRBJ2-3,TRBV28,CASSLRNRTPGDTQYF,TGTGCCAGCAGTTTACGTAATAGAACTCCCGGGGATACGCAGTATTTT
TRBD2,-,TRBJ2-1,TRBV5-4,CASSWELADSYNEQFF,TGTGCCAGCAGCTGGGAACTAGCGGACTCCTACAATGAGCAGTTCTTC
TRBD1,-,TRBJ1-4,TRBV19,CATSTGTGSEKLFF,TGTGCCACCTCCACCGGGACAGGGAGTGAAAAACTGTTTTTT
-,-,TRBJ2-1,TRBV6-5,CASSYLDNEQFF,TGTGCCAGCAGTTACTTAGACAATGAGCAGTTCTTC
-,-,TRBJ1-6,TRBV6-2/TRBV6-3,CASSRNYRSSYNSPLHF,TGTGCCAGCAGCCGTAACTACAGGAGCTCCTATAATTCACCCCTCCACTTT
-,-,TRBJ2-3,TRBV12-1,CASSPFSGGAHCTDTQYF,TGTGCCAGCAGCCCCTTTAGCGGGGGGGCCCATTGCACAGATACGCAGTATTTT